One sample yielded the 14 T cell receptor beta chains listed below, sequenced in a study of blood T cell repertoires in COVID-19. Profiling relied on immunoSEQ multiplex PCR, and the TCRdb table lists in-frame clones only, not all of them. Found here are fewer than 110,000 clones, 87% of them singletons; the top ten hold approximately 3%. Sequenced sample: peripheral blood. These receptor sequences come from a man aged 45-65 years in a cohort sampled during active COVID-19.

The chain uses TRBV24-1 and TRBJ2-6; 9 nucleotides line up with TRBD1. The junction had 3 bases not matched to a gene; V was cut back by 1 base and J by 0 bases. The germline V gene has CDR1 KGHDR and CDR2 SFDVKD. This CDR3 comprises 18 residues. CDR3: CATSDFGTGSSGANVLTF. The CDR3 DNA follows: TGTGCCACCAGTGATTTCGGGACAGGGAGCTCTGGGGCCAACGTCCTGACTTTC.

This chain uses TRBV18 with TRBJ2-5, with TRBD2 as a possible D gene (6 bases). The V end was cut by 3 bases, the J end by 5 bases, with 10 bases between. Germline CDR1 and CDR2: KGHSH and LQKENI. The CDR3 sequence is 13 residues long. Here the CDR3 reads CASSPQGRETQYF. The CDR3 region has the DNA TGTGCCAGCTCACCTCAAGGGAGGGAGACCCAGTACTTC.

J is TRBJ1-1 and V is TRBV5-1; the D is unclear. V lost 0 bases to trimming and J lost 0 bases, with 9 bases between them. The CDR3 is 15 residues long. The germline V gene encodes CDR1 SGHRS and CDR2 YFSETQ. The CDR3 DNA reads TGCGCCAGCAGCTTGGCTGGCCGGGTGAACACTGAAGCTTTCTTT. This sequence encodes CASSLAGRVNTEAFF.

The rearrangement uses TRBV7-8 and TRBJ2-5, with D unresolved. The length of the CDR3 is 13 residues. CDR1 and CDR2 from the germline V gene are SGHVS and FQNEAQ. The V end lost 5 bases, the J end lost 5 bases, and 12 bases lay between the germline ends. DNA for the CDR3: TGTGCCAGCAGCCCACCCCGAGTGGAGACCCAGTACTTC. As protein: CASSPPRVETQYF.

This clone occurred once. Here the CDR3 DNA reads TGTGCCAGCAGGGAGGACTATGGCTACACCTTC. Residues: CASREDYGYTF. This chain links TRBV6-6 with TRBJ1-2; D ambiguous. The ends were cut back, 6 bases at V and 3 bases at J, with 5 bases in the middle. The CDR3 covers 11 residues. CDR1 is MNHNY, CDR2 SVGAGI, per germline (reference sequence).

This clone was picked up a small number of times. The V and J genes are TRBV3-1 (or the pseudogene TRBV3-2) and TRBJ2-5, with 7 nucleotides matching TRBD1. J lost 1 base, V lost 4 bases, and 3 bases had no gene match. The V gene's germline CDR1 is LGHDT and CDR2 YNNKEL (reference sequence). This CDR3 comprises 14 residues. CDR3 in DNA: TGTGCCAGCAGCCCAAGGGACAGCCAAGAGACCCAGTACTTC. It codes for CASSPRDSQETQYF.

This clone was observed a handful of times. The rearrangement links TRBV3-1 (or the pseudogene TRBV3-2) to TRBJ1-6, with D perhaps TRBD1 (6 bases). The CDR3 is made up of 16 amino acids. V gave up 2 bases and J gave up 7 bases, with 15 bases separating them. Germline assignment: CDR1 LGHDT and CDR2 YNNKEL (reference sequence). The DNA for the CDR3 is TGTGCCAGCAGCCAACCCGGGACAAAGAGAAATTCACCCCTCCACTTT. As protein: CASSQPGTKRNSPLHF.

V gene TRBV21-1 combines with J gene TRBJ2-7; the table's TRBD2 call for D was not verified on the DNA. TRBV21-1 is a recognized pseudogene. The CDR3 is 14 residues long. The CDR3 here is CASSKGGVSYEQYV. In DNA, the CDR3 is TGTGCCAGCAGCAAAGGGGGGGTTTCATACGAGCAGTACGTC.

The V call is TRBV1, the J call TRBJ2-1; TRBD2, as called in the table, went unchecked against the DNA. TRBV1 is marked as a pseudogene. CDR3 length: 17 amino acids. CDR3 coding DNA: TGCACCAGCAGCCAACGTAGCGGGGGGCCCACCTACAATGAGCAGTTCTTC. It codes for CTSSQRSGGPTYNEQFF.

The V and J genes are TRBV19 and TRBJ2-2, with D maybe TRBD2 (6 bases). V was shortened by 3 bases and J by 7 bases, with 36 bases between the two germline ends. This CDR3 is 22 amino acids long. Germline assignment: CDR1 LNHDA and CDR2 SQIVND (reference sequence). CDR3 nucleotide sequence: TGTGCCAGTAGTATCGGGACGCCTCATTCGTGGCTTCGACTAGTTATAATCGGGGAGCTGTTTTTT. As protein: CASSIGTPHSWLRLVIIGELFF. The full variable domain, rest sourced from reference TRBV19 and TRBJ2-2, is DGGITQSPKYLFRKEGQNVTLSCEQNLNHDAMYWYRQDPGQGLRLIYYSQIVNDFQKGDIAEGYSVSREKKESFPLTVTSAQKNPTAFYLCASSIGTPHSWLRLVIIGELFFGEGSRLTVL.

This chain joins TRBV2 and TRBJ1-4; TRBD1 matches 7 bases. V dropped 0 bases and J dropped 7; count of bases not matched to a gene: 5. This CDR3 spans 15 amino acids. Looked up from germline, CDR1 is SNHLY and CDR2 is FYNNEI. The CDR3 loop is CASSEATGQSEKLFF. DNA for the CDR3: TGTGCCAGCAGTGAAGCGACAGGGCAGTCTGAAAAACTGTTTTTT.

V and J are TRBV18 and TRBJ1-2; perhaps TRBD1 as D (6 bases). There are 14 residues in the CDR3. Deletions cut 0 bases from V and 7 bases from J, with 12 bases between. Per germline, CDR1 KGHSH and CDR2 LQKENI. The CDR3 sequence: CASSPPHRVAGYTF. The DNA of the CDR3 is TGTGCCAGCTCACCACCGCACAGGGTGGCTGGCTACACCTTC.

V and J are TRBV5-4 and TRBJ2-2; D unclear. V was shortened by 2 bases and J by 1 base, with 9 bases between the two germline ends. The CDR3 extends over 15 amino acids. From germline, CDR1 is SGHNT and CDR2 YYREEE (reference sequence). The CDR3 reads CASSLDTLNTGELFF. CDR3 sequence (DNA): TGTGCCAGCAGCTTAGACACCCTGAACACCGGGGAGCTGTTTTTT. The full variable domain, rest sourced from reference TRBV5-4 and TRBJ2-2, is ETGVTQSPTHLIKTRGQQVTLRCSSQSGHNTVSWYQQALGQGPQFIFQYYREEENGRGNFPPRFSGLQFPNYSSELNVNALELDDSALYLCASSLDTLNTGELFFGEGSRLTVL.

The table lists this clone with a count of one. The genes are TRBV5-6 and TRBJ2-1; 15 bases agree with TRBD2. Losses at the gene ends were 3 bases for V and 4 bases for J; bases not matched to a gene: 2. The germline V gene encodes CDR1 SGHDT and CDR2 YYEEEE. The CDR3 consists of 16 residues. The CDR3 here is CASSSGLAGGYNEQFF. In nucleotides, the CDR3 is TGTGCCAGCAGCTCTGGACTAGCGGGGGGGTACAATGAGCAGTTCTTC.